What follows is one T cell receptor (beta chain) and its context. This entry is derived from a study of blood T cell repertoires in COVID-19. The overall study: Collection of acute and convalescent COVID-19 samples took place in the United States, Italy and Spain.

Per the germline V gene, CDR1 is ENHRY and CDR2 is SYGVKD. This CDR3 spans 12 amino acids. Trimming took 10 bases from V and 7 from J; bases not matched to a gene: 3. Original processing notes: Cell counts per sample came from amplifying reference gene primers. Method: immunoSEQ multiplex PCR; TCRdb's copy keeps in-frame clones and lacks some. That table is the source of V, J and clone size, and D and trimming were worked out from the DNA. The sample lists about 110,000 clones, 75% to 85% occurring once. This TCR came from a woman aged 55-69 years with acute or convalescent COVID-19. The chain links TRBV10-3 to TRBJ1-6, with 8 bases aligning to TRBD1. The sequenced sample was peripheral blood. For the CDR3, the DNA is TGTGCCACCCGACAGGGGAATTCACCCCTCCACTTT. Its translation: CATRQGNSPLHF.